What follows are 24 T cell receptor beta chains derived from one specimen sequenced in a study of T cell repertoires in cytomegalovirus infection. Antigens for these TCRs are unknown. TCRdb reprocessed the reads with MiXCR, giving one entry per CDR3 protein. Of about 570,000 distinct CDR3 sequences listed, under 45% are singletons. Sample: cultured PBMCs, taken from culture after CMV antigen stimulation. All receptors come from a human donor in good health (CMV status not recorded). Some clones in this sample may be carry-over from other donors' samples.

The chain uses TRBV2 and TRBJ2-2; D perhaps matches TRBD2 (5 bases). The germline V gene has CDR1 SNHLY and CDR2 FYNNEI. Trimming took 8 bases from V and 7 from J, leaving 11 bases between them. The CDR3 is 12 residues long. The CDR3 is CASSSEGGELFF. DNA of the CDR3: TGTGCCAGCTCTAGTGAGGGCGGGGAGCTGTTTTTT.

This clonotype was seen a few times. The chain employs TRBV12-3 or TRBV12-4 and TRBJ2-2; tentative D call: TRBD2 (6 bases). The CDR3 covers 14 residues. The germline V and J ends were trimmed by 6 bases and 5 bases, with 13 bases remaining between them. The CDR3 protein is CASRPGLFTGELFF. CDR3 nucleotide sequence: TGTGCCAGCAGACCGGGACTGTTTACCGGGGAGCTGTTTTTT.

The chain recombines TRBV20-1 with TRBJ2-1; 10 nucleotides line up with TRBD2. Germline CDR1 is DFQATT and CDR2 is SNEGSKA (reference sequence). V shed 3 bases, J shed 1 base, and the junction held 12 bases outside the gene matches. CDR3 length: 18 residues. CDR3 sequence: CSASWSQRGGWSYNEQFF. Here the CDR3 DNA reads TGCAGTGCTAGTTGGTCCCAGCGGGGGGGGTGGTCCTACAATGAGCAGTTCTTC.

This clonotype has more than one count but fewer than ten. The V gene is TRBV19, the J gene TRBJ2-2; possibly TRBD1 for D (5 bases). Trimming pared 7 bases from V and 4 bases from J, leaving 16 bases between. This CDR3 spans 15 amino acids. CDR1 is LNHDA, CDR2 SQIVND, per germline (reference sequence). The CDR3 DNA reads TGTGCCAGTATTGAGACAACAGGATCCACCGGGGAGCTGTTTTTT. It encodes CASIETTGSTGELFF.

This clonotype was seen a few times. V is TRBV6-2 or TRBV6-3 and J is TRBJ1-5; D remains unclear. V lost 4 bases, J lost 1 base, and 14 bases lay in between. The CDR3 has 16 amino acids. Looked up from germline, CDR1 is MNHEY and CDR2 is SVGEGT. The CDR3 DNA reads TGTGCCAGCAGTTCTACATCCGCTTCAAGCAATCAGCCCCAGCATTTT. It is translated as CASSSTSASSNQPQHF.

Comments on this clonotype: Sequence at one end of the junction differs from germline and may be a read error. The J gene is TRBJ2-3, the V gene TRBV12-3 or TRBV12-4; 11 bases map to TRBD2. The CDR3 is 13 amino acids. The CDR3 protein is CASSLGASGGTSF. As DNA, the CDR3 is TGTGCCAGCAGTTTAGGGGCTAGCGGGGGGACCAGTTTT.

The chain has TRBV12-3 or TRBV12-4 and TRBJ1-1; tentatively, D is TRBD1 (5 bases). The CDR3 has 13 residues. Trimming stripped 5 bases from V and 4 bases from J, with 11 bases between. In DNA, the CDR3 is TGTGCCAGCAGTCCTTTCAGGGTCACTGAAGCTTTCTTT. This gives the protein CASSPFRVTEAFF.

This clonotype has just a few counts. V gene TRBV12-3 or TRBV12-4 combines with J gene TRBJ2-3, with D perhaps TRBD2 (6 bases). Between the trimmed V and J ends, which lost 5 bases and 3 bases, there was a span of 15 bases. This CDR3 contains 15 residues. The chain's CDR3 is CASSRDSLTTDTQYF. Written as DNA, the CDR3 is TGTGCCAGCAGTAGGGACTCCCTGACTACAGATACGCAGTATTTT.

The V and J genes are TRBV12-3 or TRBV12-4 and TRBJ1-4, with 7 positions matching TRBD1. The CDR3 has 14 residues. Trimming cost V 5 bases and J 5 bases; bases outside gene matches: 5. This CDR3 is CASSGDRRNEKLFF. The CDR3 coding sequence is TGTGCCAGCAGTGGGGACAGACGAAATGAAAAACTGTTTTTT.

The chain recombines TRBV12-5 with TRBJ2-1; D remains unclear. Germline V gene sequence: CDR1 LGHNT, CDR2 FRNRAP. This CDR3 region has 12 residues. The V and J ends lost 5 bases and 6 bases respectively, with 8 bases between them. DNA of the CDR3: TGTGCTAGTGGTCCCAGCCGCAATGAGCAGTTCTTC. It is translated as CASGPSRNEQFF.

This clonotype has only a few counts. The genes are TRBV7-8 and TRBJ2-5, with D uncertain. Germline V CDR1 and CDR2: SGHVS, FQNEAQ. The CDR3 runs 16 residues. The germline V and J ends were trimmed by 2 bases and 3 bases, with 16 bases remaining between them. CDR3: CASSLKRWAAKETQYF. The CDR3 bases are TGTGCCAGCAGCTTAAAGAGGTGGGCAGCGAAAGAGACCCAGTACTTC.

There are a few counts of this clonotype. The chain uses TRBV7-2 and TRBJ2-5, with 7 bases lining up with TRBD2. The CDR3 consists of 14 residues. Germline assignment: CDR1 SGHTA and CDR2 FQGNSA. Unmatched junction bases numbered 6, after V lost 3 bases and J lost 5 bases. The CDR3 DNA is TGTGCCAGCAGCTTCGCGGGAGTTAGGGAGACCCAGTACTTC. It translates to CASSFAGVRETQYF.

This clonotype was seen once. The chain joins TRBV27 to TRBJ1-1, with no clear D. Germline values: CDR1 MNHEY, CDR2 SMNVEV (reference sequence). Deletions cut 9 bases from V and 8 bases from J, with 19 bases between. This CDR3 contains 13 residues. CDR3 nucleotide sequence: TGTGCCAGTACGAACGGGGAGACGAAGGAAGCTTTCTTT. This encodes CASTNGETKEAFF.

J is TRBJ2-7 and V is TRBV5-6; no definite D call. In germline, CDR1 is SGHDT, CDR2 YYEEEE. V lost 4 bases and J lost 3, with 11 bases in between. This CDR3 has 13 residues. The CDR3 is CASSHPTRYEQYF. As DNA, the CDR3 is TGTGCCAGCAGCCACCCGACGCGCTACGAGCAGTACTTC.

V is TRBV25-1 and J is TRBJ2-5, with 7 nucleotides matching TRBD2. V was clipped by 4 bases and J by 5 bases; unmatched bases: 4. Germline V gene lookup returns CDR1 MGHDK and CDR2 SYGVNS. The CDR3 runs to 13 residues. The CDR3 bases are TGTGCCAGCAGTGTGGGGGAGGGGGAGACCCAGTACTTC. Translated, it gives CASSVGEGETQYF.

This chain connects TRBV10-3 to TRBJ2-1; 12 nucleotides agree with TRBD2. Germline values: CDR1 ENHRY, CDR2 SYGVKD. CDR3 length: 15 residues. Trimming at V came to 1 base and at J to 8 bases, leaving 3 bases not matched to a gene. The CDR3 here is CAISEWGLAGDEQFF. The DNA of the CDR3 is TGTGCCATCAGTGAGTGGGGACTAGCGGGCGATGAGCAGTTCTTC.

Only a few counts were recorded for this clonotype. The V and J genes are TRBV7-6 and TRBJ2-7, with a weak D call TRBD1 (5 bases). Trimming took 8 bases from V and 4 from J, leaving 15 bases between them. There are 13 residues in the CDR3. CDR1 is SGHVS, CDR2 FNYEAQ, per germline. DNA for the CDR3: TGTGCCAGCCTGCACAGGAACCTATACGAGCAGTACTTC. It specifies CASLHRNLYEQYF.

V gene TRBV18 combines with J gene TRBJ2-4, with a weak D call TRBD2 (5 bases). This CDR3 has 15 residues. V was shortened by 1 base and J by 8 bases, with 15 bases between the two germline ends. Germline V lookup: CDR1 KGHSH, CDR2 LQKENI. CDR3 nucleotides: TGTGCCAGCTCACCACTCGGAACGGGAAAGGACATTCAGTACTTC. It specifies CASSPLGTGKDIQYF.

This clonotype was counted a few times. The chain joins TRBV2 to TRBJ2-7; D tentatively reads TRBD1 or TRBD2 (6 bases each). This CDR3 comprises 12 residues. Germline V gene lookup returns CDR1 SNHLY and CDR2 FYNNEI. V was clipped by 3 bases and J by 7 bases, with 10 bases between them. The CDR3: CASSEEGGEQYF. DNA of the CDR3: TGTGCCAGCAGTGAGGAGGGGGGAGAGCAGTACTTC.

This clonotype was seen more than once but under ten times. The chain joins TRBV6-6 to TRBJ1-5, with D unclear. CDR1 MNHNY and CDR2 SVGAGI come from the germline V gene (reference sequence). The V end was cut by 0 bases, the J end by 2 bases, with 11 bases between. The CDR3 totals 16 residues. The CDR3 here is CASSYSAGSGNQPQHF. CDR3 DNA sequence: TGTGCCAGCAGTTACTCCGCGGGAAGTGGCAATCAGCCCCAGCATTTT.

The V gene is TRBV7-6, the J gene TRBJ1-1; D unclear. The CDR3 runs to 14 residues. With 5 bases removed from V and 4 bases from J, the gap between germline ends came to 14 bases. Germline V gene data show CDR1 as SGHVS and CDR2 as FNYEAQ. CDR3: CASSLNSISTEAFF. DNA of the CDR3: TGTGCCAGCAGCCTCAACAGTATTAGCACTGAAGCTTTCTTT. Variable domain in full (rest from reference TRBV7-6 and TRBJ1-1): GAGVSQSPRYKVTKRGQDVALRCDPISGHVSLYWYRQALGQGPEFLTYFNYEAQQDKSGLPNDRFSAERPEGSISTLTIQRTEQRDSAMYRCASSLNSISTEAFFGQGTRLTVV.

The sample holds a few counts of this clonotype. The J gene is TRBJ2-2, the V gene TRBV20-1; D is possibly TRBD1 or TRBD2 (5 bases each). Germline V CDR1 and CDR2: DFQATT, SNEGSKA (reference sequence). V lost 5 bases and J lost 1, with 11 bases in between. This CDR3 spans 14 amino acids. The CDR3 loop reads CSASGRMNTGELFF. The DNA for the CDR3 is TGCAGTGCTTCAGGGAGAATGAACACCGGGGAGCTGTTTTTT.

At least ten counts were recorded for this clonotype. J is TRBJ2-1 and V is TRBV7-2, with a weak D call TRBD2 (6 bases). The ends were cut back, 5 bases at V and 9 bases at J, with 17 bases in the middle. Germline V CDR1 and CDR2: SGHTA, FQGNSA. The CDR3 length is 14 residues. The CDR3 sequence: CASSGRRELSEQFF. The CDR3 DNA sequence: TGTGCCAGCAGCGGAAGGAGGGAGCTCTCTGAGCAGTTCTTC.

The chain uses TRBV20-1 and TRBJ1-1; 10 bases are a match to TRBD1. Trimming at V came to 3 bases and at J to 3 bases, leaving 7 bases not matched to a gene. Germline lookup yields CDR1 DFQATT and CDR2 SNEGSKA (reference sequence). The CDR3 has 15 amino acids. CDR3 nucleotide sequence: TGCAGTGCTAGGGGGGACAGGGGAATAGACACTGAAGCTTTCTTT. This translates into CSARGDRGIDTEAFF.